This T cell receptor beta chain was captured in a study of blood T cells in healthy people across ages. Through a sample-barcoded 5' primer and a J-beta primer mix, a second PCR was run for roughly 6 to 11 cycles. Via MiXCR, TCRdb re-called the 5' RACE reads, giving one row per CDR3 protein. The repertoire has a few hundred thousand distinct CDR3 sequences, roughly half of them found once; the top ten carry 51%. Germline CDR1 and CDR2: DFQATT and SNEGSKA (reference sequence). This CDR3 has 13 amino acids. The ends lost 5 bases at V and 10 bases at J; junction bases unmatched: 11. V and J are TRBV20-1 and TRBJ2-1; the match to TRBD1 covers 7 bases. The sequencing input was blood. The TCR sequence derives from a man between 60 and 70 years old in good health. The CDR3 nucleotides are TGCAGTGCTGCCGGGACAGCCACCTCCGAGCAGTTCTTC. Residues: CSAAGTATSEQFF.